The TCR beta chain under discussion was sequenced for a study of T-cell memory formation after mild COVID-19. This clonotype was observed many times. TCRdb re-called the 5' RACE reads through MiXCR, storing one row per CDR3 protein. The data hold approximately 300,000 distinct CDR3 sequences, with approximately 15% observed a single time. The CDR3 covers 15 residues. Germline V lookup: CDR1 SGHVS, CDR2 FQNEAQ. Trimming cost V 5 bases and J 8 bases, with 21 bases left between them. The genes are TRBV7-8 and TRBJ1-1, with D tentatively TRBD1 (5 bases). Sequenced sample: PBMCs or a T cell subset sorted from them (not recorded which). This TCR derives from a man between 18 and 35 years old who had mild COVID-19 (a few samples of this study predate the infection). Cell type and time point are not known. The CDR3 loop is CASSPLKGTSREAFF. The CDR3 DNA follows: TGTGCCAGCAGCCCCCTAAAGGGGACCTCCCGGGAAGCTTTCTTT.